A selection of T cell receptor beta chains follows, all from one sample in a study of blood T cell repertoires in COVID-19. Using immunoSEQ multiplex PCR, the repertoire was profiled, and TCRdb retains in-frame clones only, with some absent. The repertoire has 190,000 or so clones, around 90% of them found once; the top ten carry 2% to 2.5%. The sequencing input was PBMCs or T cells enriched from blood (not recorded which). These receptors all stem from a woman aged 30 to 39 who had recovered from COVID-19. The CDR3 runs from the conserved cysteine through the conserved F or W. The order of the fields is J gene, V gene, clone size, CDR3 protein. Not all rows give a size; the values are once, few, many and, for expanded clones, a class.

TRBJ2-5 | TRBV4-2 | few | CASSQNLRETQYF
TRBJ1-6 | TRBV11-3 | - | CASSLARGNSPLHF
TRBJ1-1 | TRBV13 | - | CASSSQLNTEAFF
TRBJ2-1 | TRBV5-5 | - | CASSLEWGQEGFF
TRBJ1-2 | TRBV9 | - | CASSPRSGGGYTF
TRBJ2-1 | TRBV4-2 | - | CASSQELLGGLAAYNEQFF
TRBJ1-1 | TRBV10-3 | - | CAISKEGRLTEAFF
TRBJ2-7 | TRBV5-1 | - | CASSLGAGGPSEQYF
TRBJ1-5 | TRBV30 | - | CAWSANDRGGNQPQHF
TRBJ2-3 | TRBV7-9 | - | CASTLGTKGDTQYF
TRBJ1-1 | TRBV18 | - | CASSTGQNTEAFF
TRBJ1-6 | TRBV27 | - | CASSPTGAENSPLHF
TRBJ2-3 | TRBV9 | - | CASSVTGHSTDTQYF
TRBJ1-6 | TRBV18 | once | CASSPRTENSPLHF
TRBJ1-1 | TRBV18 | - | CASSPTSDEAFF
TRBJ2-2 | TRBV7-2 | - | CASSLAPVRTGELFF
TRBJ2-5 | TRBV3-1/TRBV3-2 | - | CASSTGGQGRETQYF
TRBJ2-5 | TRBV7-3 | - | CASSLQGQETQYF
TRBJ2-1 | TRBV9 | - | CASSPSSGSQFF
TRBJ1-1 | TRBV6-5 | - | CASKRGRGDTEAFF
TRBJ1-2 | TRBV5-1 | - | CASSLTGGAGYGYTF
TRBJ1-1 | TRBV5-1 | - | CASRKTGGTEAFF
TRBJ1-5 | TRBV30 | - | CAWSVQGGGQPQHF
TRBJ2-1 | TRBV4-2 | - | CASSQVPSGNNEQFF
TRBJ1-1 | TRBV2 | - | CASHLDMNTEAFF
TRBJ2-7 | TRBV10-3 | - | CAISEYSGRTYEQYF
TRBJ2-1 | TRBV9 | once | CASSVGTDSYNEQFF
TRBJ1-5 | TRBV27 | - | CASSFTYDQPQHF
TRBJ1-1 | TRBV4-2 | - | CASSQRQGARNEAFF
TRBJ2-7 | TRBV4-3 | - | CASSQEEALEQYF
TRBJ1-2 | TRBV27 | once | CASSLKGGQGAFSYGYTF
TRBJ2-5 | TRBV24-1 | - | CATSGGGQETQYF
TRBJ2-5 | TRBV27 | - | CASSLNSGALLETQYF
TRBJ1-3 | TRBV14 | once | CASSQDPRDGNTIYF
TRBJ2-5 | TRBV30 | once | CAWSVRLRGTPSSRETQYF
TRBJ1-3 | TRBV7-6 | - | CASRSGTGGGNTIYF
TRBJ1-6 | TRBV5-6 | - | CASSLDAFVGREGSPLHF
TRBJ2-5 | TRBV15 | once | CATSPRLAGAGETQYF
TRBJ2-6 | TRBV7-2 | - | CASSLKEGTPGANVLTF
TRBJ2-1 | TRBV7-3 | - | CASSVGTSEDEQFF
TRBJ2-2 | TRBV2 | - | CASSEGERLVTGELFF
TRBJ2-3 | TRBV19 | once | CASGVRASTDTQYF
TRBJ2-5 | TRBV27 | - | CASSLSGLAQETQYF
TRBJ2-7 | TRBV13 | - | CASSPTRTSGSYEQYF
TRBJ2-7 | TRBV12-3/TRBV12-4 | - | CASSGQVYEQYF
TRBJ1-3 | TRBV18 | - | CASSVGTGDGNTIYF
TRBJ2-3 | TRBV12-5 | - | CASGRQRDRSTDTQYF
TRBJ2-7 | TRBV4-2 | few | CASSQDPTGGGTSYEQYF
TRBJ2-3 | TRBV7-9 | - | CASSLARTSGRLTDTQYF
TRBJ1-2 | TRBV29-1 | - | CSGGQGYDYGYTF
TRBJ1-2 | TRBV5-6 | once | CASSLYGTANYGYTF
TRBJ2-7 | TRBV18 | once | CASSAGQGAPYEQYF
TRBJ1-2 | TRBV18 | - | CASSLQDRNPTNYGYTF